This T cell receptor beta chain came from a study of T cells in Graves' hyperthyroidism and ophthalmopathy. This clonotype was seen more than once but under ten times. Its antigen is unidentified. The junction differs from germline at one of its ends, possibly a read error. Overall study findings and caveats: Ophthalmopathy cases were set apart from stable hyperthyroidism by a 13 V-J model.

Regions amplified from RNA transcripts were the TCR beta CDR3 regions. When the TCR CDR3 underwent first-round RT-PCR, the HTBI primer set was used. Each CDR3 protein gets one entry after TCRdb re-called the multiplex PCR reads with MiXCR. There are some 350,000 distinct CDR3 sequences in the sample; roughly 19% occur only once, and 3% to 4.5% lies in the top ten. Absent ophthalmopathy progression within 18 months defined stable Graves' hyperthyroidism. This receptor was taken from a woman aged 18-30 years with Graves' hyperthyroidism. Sample: blood.

The CDR3 spells CASSLQKLAKNIKYF. For the CDR3, the DNA is TGTGCCAGCAGTTTACAGAAACTAGCCAAAAACATTAAGTACTTC. The chain joins TRBV28 to TRBJ2-4, with a possible D match to TRBD2 (6 bases). Germline V CDR1 and CDR2: MDHEN, SYDVKM. The length of the CDR3 is 15 residues.